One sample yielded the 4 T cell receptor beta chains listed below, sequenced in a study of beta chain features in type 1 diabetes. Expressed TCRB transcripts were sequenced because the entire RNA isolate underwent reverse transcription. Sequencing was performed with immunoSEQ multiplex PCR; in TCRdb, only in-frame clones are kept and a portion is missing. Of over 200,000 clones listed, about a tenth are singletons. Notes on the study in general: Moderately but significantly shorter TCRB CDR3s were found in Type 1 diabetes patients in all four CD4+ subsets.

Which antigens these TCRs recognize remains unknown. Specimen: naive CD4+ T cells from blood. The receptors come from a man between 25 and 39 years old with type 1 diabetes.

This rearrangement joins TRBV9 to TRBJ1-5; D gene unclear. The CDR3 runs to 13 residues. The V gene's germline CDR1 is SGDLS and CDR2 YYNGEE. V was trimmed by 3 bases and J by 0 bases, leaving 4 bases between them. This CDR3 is CASSASSNQPQHF. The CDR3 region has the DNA TGTGCCAGCAGCGCCTCTAGCAATCAGCCCCAGCATTTT.

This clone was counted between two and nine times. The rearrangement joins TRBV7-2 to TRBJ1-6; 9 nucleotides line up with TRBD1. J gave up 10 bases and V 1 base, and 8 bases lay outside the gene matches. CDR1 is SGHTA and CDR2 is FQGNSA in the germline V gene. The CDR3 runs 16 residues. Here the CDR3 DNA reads TGTGCCAGCAGCTTAGGAACCGGGACAGGGTCCTCACCCCTCCACTTT. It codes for CASSLGTGTGSSPLHF.

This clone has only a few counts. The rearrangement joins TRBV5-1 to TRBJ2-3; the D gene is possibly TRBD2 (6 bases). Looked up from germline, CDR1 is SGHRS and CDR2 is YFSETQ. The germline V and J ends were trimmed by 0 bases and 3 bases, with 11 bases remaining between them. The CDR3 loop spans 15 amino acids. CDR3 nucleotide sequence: TGCGCCAGCAGCTTGGATGCGGGGAGGACAGATACGCAGTATTTT. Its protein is CASSLDAGRTDTQYF.

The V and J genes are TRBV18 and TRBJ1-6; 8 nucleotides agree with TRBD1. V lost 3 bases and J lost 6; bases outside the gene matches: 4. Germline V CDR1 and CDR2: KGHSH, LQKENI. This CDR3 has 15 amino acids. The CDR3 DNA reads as TGTGCCAGCTCACCCCAAGGACAGGGTAATTCACCCCTCCACTTT. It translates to CASSPQGQGNSPLHF.